This TCR beta chain comes out of a study of regulatory T cells in long-lasting Graves disease (TCRdb year 2021). Regarding the study in general: Antithyroid drugs had been taken for less than 3 months by newly diagnosed Graves' disease patients. TCR sequencing covered around 13 persistent and roughly 20 newly diagnosed Graves' disease patients, about 35 samples in total. The study took place in China and was registered as a clinical trial. This study used TCR sequencing and RNA sequencing of peripheral blood to compare persistent Graves' disease patients against newly diagnosed Graves' disease patients. The paper as a whole reports these results and caveats: Lower TCR Shannon entropy and fewer highly expanded clones were observed in persistent Graves' disease patients than in newly diagnosed patients, which suggested clonal expansion. TRBV28, TRBJ1-2 and TRBJ2-5 were preferentially used in persistent disease, while TRBV20-1 and TRBJ2-1 were favored in newly diagnosed disease. Because the primary lesion, thyroid tissue, could not be accessed, the study looked at peripheral blood alone. More public clonotypes were shared among persistent patients (under 3,000) than among newly diagnosed patients (roughly 1,000). As a limitation, the authors acknowledged that the small sample size may reduce accuracy. Sequencing and analysis were restricted to the TCR beta chain.

Libraries were made using multiplex PCR. Sequencing relied on an Illumina HiSeq 4000. CDR3 regions were amplified by Arm-PCR with iRepertoire HTBI primers to construct TCR beta libraries. Before sequencing, the PCR products went through gel purification. Processing in the source paper ran as follows. Gene usage analysis of CDR3 amino acid clonotypes relied on the 62 TRBV and 14 TRBJ segments identified across samples. COPE and FqMerger were used to merge the filtered high-quality paired reads into contigs. Contigs were aligned with BLAST to IMGT TRBV, TRBD and TRBJ reference genes, and CDR3 was defined per IMGT. Any clonotype with a frequency above 0.1% was counted as a highly expanded clone. Shannon entropy served as the measure of repertoire diversity, while the Gini coefficient captured V-J evenness. A clonotype found in more than one individual was treated as public. The public reads were quality trimmed at Q25 with fastp and then assembled into clones with MiXCR by TCRdb, keeping productive beta chains. Rows with a matching CDR3 protein are joined into one entry that keeps the most common DNA and genes. TCRdb assigned the V and J calls; the authors' analysis was not used. Counted in this sample were about 530,000 distinct CDR3 sequences; approximately 16% of them appeared once. The top ten constitute 20% to 25% of the sample.

The time point label, as the study defines it: newly diagnosed GD, antithyroid drugs for less than 3 months. For both TCR sequencing and RNA sequencing, RNA was extracted from PBMCs using TRIzol. The diagnosis of Graves' disease followed American Thyroid Association guidelines. The patients came from an endocrinology department in Xi'an, China. Each patient gave about 8.1 milliliters of peripheral blood, collected in an EDTA anticoagulant tube. PBMCs were isolated by Ficoll Paque Plus density gradient separation without further T cell sorting. An Agilent 2100 Bioanalyzer and agarose gel were used to check RNA quality, and a NanoDrop 2000 was used to measure RNA concentration. A note on this clonotype: Its cognate antigen has yet to be identified. No quality values exist for individual bases; no much larger clone is one base distant.

CDR1 and CDR2, per the germline V gene, are SQVTM and ANQGSEA. From the cysteine through the phenylalanine, the CDR3 covers 14 amino acids. Left in the record is the CDR3 DNA by itself, 42 bases read in frame from the first base. V is pared back by 6 bases and J by 0 bases, with 14 bases lying between the germline termini. These same data were also listed under a study on T cells in Graves' hyperthyroidism and ophthalmopathy. According to the second study: Stable Graves' hyperthyroidism was defined as the absence of progression to ophthalmopathy over 18 months of follow-up. The hyperthyroidism patients were between 18 and 65 years old and newly diagnosed, with a disease duration of less than 2 months. Patients with uncontrolled infections, other autoimmune diseases, pregnancy or lactation were excluded. Clinical symptoms, serum thyroxine and TRAb, thyroid ultrasound, and orbital computed tomography formed the basis for the diagnoses. The TCR CDR3 was subjected to a first round of RT-PCR using the HTBI primer set and the Qiagen OneStep RT-PCR kit. Most expanded thyroid clonotypes (frequency above 0.001) were also found in blood, which suggests that blood repertoires may mirror thyroid immune responses. A model built on a 13 V-J signature distinguished ophthalmopathy from stable hyperthyroidism, reaching 85% to 90% sensitivity and about 81% specificity in cross-validation and 80%/75% in testing. During validation, the model predicted progression to ophthalmopathy a median of about 6.3 months ahead of onset, with around 71% sensitivity and 72% to 80% specificity. TCR V-J signatures able to tell the groups apart were searched for in a discovery cohort of around 95 patients, of whom 43 had Graves' ophthalmopathy and around 56 had stable Graves' hyperthyroidism. Prospective prediction of ophthalmopathy was tested in an independent validation cohort consisting of roughly 20 hyperthyroidism patients and some 17 patients who later progressed to ophthalmopathy. For training and testing, the 100 or so patients in the discovery cohort were randomly divided in a 7:3 ratio. The study also compared thyroid tissue and blood T-cell repertoires from about six Graves' hyperthyroidism patients. After sampling, hyperthyroidism patients received methimazole starting at 30 mg daily, and ophthalmopathy patients received high-dose intravenous methylprednisolone. Libraries were constructed in a second round of multiplex PCR, after which size selection and purification were carried out. The libraries were sequenced on an Illumina HiSeq2000 using paired-end 100 bp reads. SOAPnuke was used to process the raw data, with reads discarded if the reads contained adapters or uncalled bases, had a mean Phred below 15, or lacked an exact constant-primer or identifier match. High-quality paired reads were merged using COPE v1.2.5, and each unique nucleotide sequence was defined as a clonotype. MiTCR v1.1 was used to align clonotypes to the IMGT TRBV, TRBD and TRBJ reference segments. The analysis included only V-J combinations with a frequency above 0.0001, which together covered about 99% of the repertoires. A TCS score was defined as the ratio of F50 (clonal expansion) to E x V (chaos), with BLOSUM62-based TCRdist applied between CDR3 peptides within each V-J. Welch's t-statistics and random forest reduced around 520 V-J features to 13, which were used in a naive Bayes classifier (R e1071). No statistical method was used to set the sample size in advance, and investigators knew the group allocation. TCR Vbeta CDR3 sequencing of 130 to 150 peripheral blood samples (fewer than 45 ophthalmopathy, 70 to 85 hyperthyroidism and roughly 17 progressor patients) is reported in the paper.

The TCR originated in a woman aged 40 to 65 with Graves disease. Donor details come from another sample of the same person, matched by shared clones. The chain couples TRBV29-1 to TRBJ1-1; the D gene is perhaps TRBD1, from 6 matching bases. This sample comprised peripheral blood mononuclear cells (PBMCs), obtained at new diagnosis, from a patient treated with antithyroid drugs. The encoded CDR3 is CSVARTGLNTEAFF. The DNA sequence is as follows: TGCAGCGTCGCCCGTACAGGGTTGAACACTGAAGCTTTCTTT.